These 14 T cell receptor beta chains were all obtained from the same sample, sequenced in a study of shared clonotypes between healthy human individuals. Some clones are missing from TCRdb's copy, which holds only in-frame ones; the method was immunoSEQ multiplex PCR. Of a few million clones detected, around nine tenths appear once; the ten largest clones hold 0.13% to 0.15%. Material: naive CD4+ T cells sorted from blood. Specified subset: CD45RA+ positively selected. The receptor set was obtained from a man younger than 30 in good health.

This sequence joins TRBV5-6 and TRBJ1-1; possible D gene TRBD1, 5 bases. V lost 0 bases to trimming and J lost 5 bases, with 8 bases between them. This CDR3 comprises 13 residues. The germline V gene has CDR1 SGHDT and CDR2 YYEEEE. The CDR3 DNA follows: TGTGCCAGCAGCTTGGTTCGGGGGACTGAAGCTTTCTTT. It encodes CASSLVRGTEAFF.

This chain links TRBV6-5 with TRBJ2-1, with 12 bases matching TRBD2. The ends lost 4 bases at V and 5 bases at J; junction bases unmatched: 3. This CDR3 is 15 amino acids long. Germline V lookup: CDR1 MNHEY, CDR2 SVGAGI. Written as DNA, the CDR3 is TGTGCCAGCAGTTCCCTAGCGGGAGGGAACAATGAGCAGTTCTTC. It encodes CASSSLAGGNNEQFF.

The table lists this clone with a count of one. The chain recombines TRBV7-6 with TRBJ2-5, with TRBD1 identical over 10 bases. Trimming at V came to 4 bases and at J to 4 bases, leaving 6 bases not matched to a gene. The CDR3 covers 15 residues. Germline V gene data show CDR1 as SGHVS and CDR2 as FNYEAQ. The CDR3 sequence: CASSSRQGARETQYF. The DNA for the CDR3 is TGTGCCAGCAGCTCAAGACAGGGGGCCCGAGAGACCCAGTACTTC.

The rearrangement links TRBV19 to TRBJ2-4, with a tentative D call TRBD1 (6 bases). This CDR3 comprises 14 residues. Germline V gene lookup returns CDR1 LNHDA and CDR2 SQIVND (reference sequence). Trimming pared 3 bases from V and 6 bases from J, leaving 12 bases between. The chain's CDR3 is CASSIRAGANIQYF. The CDR3 DNA sequence: TGTGCCAGTAGTATTAGGGCAGGGGCAAACATTCAGTACTTC.

The rearrangement joins TRBV30 to TRBJ2-2, with a possible D match to TRBD2 (7 bases). The CDR3 spans 16 residues. Deletions cut 0 bases from V and 0 bases from J, with 11 bases between. CDR1 is GTSNPN, CDR2 SVGIG, per germline (reference sequence). The CDR3 DNA reads as TGTGCCTGGAGTGTACGGGGGGCACCGAACACCGGGGAGCTGTTTTTT. Translation gives CAWSVRGAPNTGELFF.

The chain joins TRBV28 to TRBJ1-1; D might be TRBD1 (5 bases). The CDR3 totals 14 residues. V dropped 3 bases and J dropped 3 bases, with 11 bases sitting between them. CDR1 MDHEN and CDR2 SYDVKM come from the germline V gene. CDR3 in amino acids: CASSLWGLDTEAFF. In DNA, the CDR3 is TGTGCCAGCAGTTTGTGGGGCTTGGACACTGAAGCTTTCTTT.

The chain is built from TRBV11-2 and TRBJ2-1; D is ambiguous. From germline, CDR1 is SGHAT and CDR2 FQNNGV. V was clipped by 5 bases and J by 5 bases, with 10 bases between them. The CDR3 runs to 13 residues. The CDR3 DNA reads as TGTGCCAGCAGCGTATTGGTCGACAATGAGCAGTTCTTC. Protein: CASSVLVDNEQFF. The full variable domain, completed using reference TRBV11-2 and TRBJ2-1, is EAGVAQSPRYKIIEKRQSVAFWCNPISGHATLYWYQQILGQGPKLLIQFQNNGVVDDSQLPKDRFSAERLKGVDSTLKIQPAKLEDSAVYLCASSVLVDNEQFFGPGTRLTVL.

This sequence joins TRBV5-1 and TRBJ2-3, with TRBD2 matching 7 bases. V lost 4 bases and J lost 1; bases outside the gene matches: 6. The CDR3 has 15 amino acids. CDR1 is SGHRS, CDR2 YFSETQ, per germline. The CDR3 bases are TGCGCCAGCAGCCGGAGCGGGGAGGGCACAGATACGCAGTATTTT. Translation gives CASSRSGEGTDTQYF.

The V and J genes are TRBV6-6 and TRBJ2-7; maybe TRBD1 (5 bases). Germline V gene data show CDR1 as MNHNY and CDR2 as SVGAGI (reference sequence). Trimming stripped 6 bases from V and 3 bases from J, with 15 bases between. The CDR3 runs 14 residues. The CDR3 bases are TGTGCCAGCAGAACACAGGTGGCAGGCTACGAGCAGTACTTC. Translation: CASRTQVAGYEQYF.

This chain links TRBV18 with TRBJ1-3; D not resolved. Germline V gives CDR1 KGHSH, CDR2 LQKENI. This CDR3 comprises 14 residues. V was pared by 3 bases and J by 2 bases, with 8 bases between. CDR3: CASSPGFAGNTIYF. CDR3 coding DNA: TGTGCCAGCTCACCGGGGTTCGCTGGAAACACCATATATTTT.

In the case of this clone: The sample contains more than one DNA sequence encoding this CDR3. The V and J genes are TRBV7-2 and TRBJ2-1, with a weak D call TRBD1 (5 bases). V was trimmed by 0 bases and J by 3 bases, leaving 9 bases between them. This CDR3 has 15 amino acids. Germline V gene data show CDR1 as SGHTA and CDR2 as FQGNSA. CDR3 sequence reads: CASSLAWGSYNEQFF. The CDR3 coding sequence is TGTGCCAGCAGCTTAGCCTGGGGCAGCTACAATGAGCAGTTCTTC.

The V call is TRBV2, the J call TRBJ2-3; D is uncertain. CDR3 length: 14 residues. V was cut by 5 bases and J by 2 bases, with 11 bases left in between. Germline V gene data show CDR1 as SNHLY and CDR2 as FYNNEI. DNA for the CDR3: TGTGCCAGCAGTAGTCGGCTGTCCACAGATACGCAGTATTTT. This translates into CASSSRLSTDTQYF.

This clone was counted once. The J gene is TRBJ2-2, the V gene TRBV18, with 9 bases lining up with TRBD1. The CDR3 is 16 amino acids. Trimming removed 0 bases from V and 4 bases from J; junction bases left unmatched: 3. The V gene's germline CDR1 is KGHSH and CDR2 LQKENI. This CDR3 reads CASSPPGGQGTGELFF. The CDR3 DNA reads TGTGCCAGCTCACCACCGGGGGGACAGGGCACCGGGGAGCTGTTTTTT.

The chain recombines TRBV6-5 with TRBJ1-1, with TRBD1 matching 11 bases. In germline, CDR1 is MNHEY, CDR2 SVGAGI. J was trimmed by 10 bases and V by 7 bases; bases with no gene match: 5. This CDR3 region has 12 residues. CDR3 DNA: TGTGCCAGCACCGGACAGGGGGCCTCAGCTTTCTTT. Translation: CASTGQGASAFF.